The 30 T cell receptor beta chains below were found in one sample sequenced in a study of blood T cell repertoires in COVID-19. Assay used: immunoSEQ multiplex PCR; TCRdb lists only in-frame clones, some missing. Of about 190,000 clones listed, roughly 80% were seen once; the top ten hold 3% to 3.5%. Sequenced: PBMCs or T cells enriched from blood (not recorded which). All receptors derive from a woman in her thirties who had recovered from COVID-19.

The chain joins TRBV7-3 to TRBJ2-5; perhaps TRBD1 as D (6 bases). The ends were cut back, 5 bases at V and 2 bases at J, with 9 bases in the middle. The CDR3 has 13 residues. Germline-derived CDR1 and CDR2 are SGHTA and FQGTGA. The CDR3 spells CASSPGTQETQYF. The CDR3 nucleotides read TGTGCCAGCAGCCCCGGGACACAAGAGACCCAGTACTTC.

The CDR3 coding sequence is TGTGCCAGCAGCCGGGACAGGGGCACTGAAGCTTTCTTT. Protein product: CASSRDRGTEAFF. This sequence joins TRBV12-3 or TRBV12-4 and TRBJ1-1; 10 bases line up with TRBD1. The J segment lost 4 bases and the V segment lost 6 bases, leaving 2 bases of the junction unmatched. This CDR3 has 13 residues.

This clone was detected only a few times. In DNA form, the CDR3 reads TGTGCCAGCAGTATCCGACAGGCCTATAGCAATCAGCCCCAGCATTTT. This codes for CASSIRQAYSNQPQHF. The rearrangement links TRBV2 to TRBJ1-5; D may be TRBD1 (6 bases). Between the trimmed V and J ends, which lost 5 bases and 0 bases, there was a span of 14 bases. The CDR3 runs 16 residues. Germline values: CDR1 SNHLY, CDR2 FYNNEI.

The CDR3 reads CASSSQGLNTEAFF. In DNA, the CDR3 is TGTGCCAGCAGCTCACAGGGATTGAACACTGAAGCTTTCTTT. The chain links TRBV7-3 to TRBJ1-1, with TRBD1 as a possible D gene (6 bases). Germline assignment: CDR1 SGHTA and CDR2 FQGTGA. Trimming removed 4 bases at V and 0 bases at J, with 9 bases between. The CDR3 consists of 14 residues.

V gene TRBV27 combines with J gene TRBJ2-3; 11 bases are a match to TRBD2. V gave up 1 base and J gave up 3 bases; unmatched junction bases: 6. The CDR3 covers 17 residues. Germline values: CDR1 MNHEY, CDR2 SMNVEV (reference sequence). CDR3 sequence (DNA): TGTGCCAGCAGTTTATGGCGGACTAGCGGGTTGACAGATACGCAGTATTTT. This translates into CASSLWRTSGLTDTQYF.

V and J are TRBV2 and TRBJ1-1; no clear D gene. CDR1 is SNHLY and CDR2 is FYNNEI in the germline V gene. This CDR3 region has 13 residues. Between the trimmed V and J ends, which lost 4 bases and 0 bases, there was a span of 6 bases. The CDR3 reads CASSGAVNTEAFF. The CDR3, as DNA: TGTGCCAGCAGTGGGGCAGTGAACACTGAAGCTTTCTTT.

This chain connects TRBV30 to TRBJ2-2; 12 bases map to TRBD2. The CDR3 runs 15 residues. CDR1 is GTSNPN, CDR2 SVGIG, per germline (reference sequence). The V segment lost 4 bases and the J segment 6 bases; nucleotides outside the gene matches: 6. This chain's CDR3 is CAWKKTSGSSGELFF. The CDR3 DNA reads TGTGCCTGGAAGAAGACTAGCGGGAGTTCCGGGGAGCTGTTTTTT.

This chain connects TRBV5-1 to TRBJ2-4, with D possibly being TRBD1 (6 bases). Germline V CDR1 and CDR2: SGHRS, YFSETQ. CDR3 length: 21 residues. The ends were cut back, 0 bases at V and 1 base at J, with 26 bases in the middle. The CDR3 coding sequence is TGCGCCAGCAGCTTGGACCTCAGGGGCGGAATCGTATCGCGGGCCAAAAACATTCAGTACTTC. This gives the protein CASSLDLRGGIVSRAKNIQYF.

The CDR3 spells CASSARCEREVAHEQYF. CDR3 nucleotides: TGTGCCAGCAGTGCCCGCTGTGAGCGGGAGGTTGCCCACGAGCAGTACTTC. The rearrangement uses TRBV6-4 and TRBJ2-7; the match to TRBD2 covers 9 bases. Germline CDR1 reads MRHNA; CDR2 reads SNTAGT. This CDR3 comprises 17 residues. V shed 4 bases, J shed 5 bases, and the junction held 15 bases outside the gene matches.

The V gene is TRBV12-5, the J gene TRBJ1-3; no clear D. This CDR3 is 19 amino acids long. Trimming took 3 bases from V and 0 from J, leaving 21 bases between them. Looked up from germline, CDR1 is LGHNT and CDR2 is FRNRAP. The CDR3 DNA reads as TGTGCTAGTGGTTTCCTCCCGACCGGAGGCAGCAGCTCTGGAAACACCATATATTTT. Protein sequence: CASGFLPTGGSSSGNTIYF.

This sequence joins TRBV2 and TRBJ2-4, with 7 bases fitting TRBD2. Losses at the gene ends were 3 bases for V and 1 base for J; bases not matched to a gene: 3. The CDR3 consists of 15 residues. The germline CDR1 and CDR2 sequences are SNHLY and FYNNEI. The chain's CDR3 is CASSEGGLAKNIQYF. The CDR3 coding sequence is TGTGCCAGCAGTGAGGGGGGGTTGGCCAAAAACATTCAGTACTTC.

The V and J genes are TRBV28 and TRBJ2-7, with 7 bases lining up with TRBD2. The CDR3 is 13 amino acids. CDR1 MDHEN and CDR2 SYDVKM come from the germline V gene. J was trimmed by 0 bases and V by 10 bases; bases with no gene match: 6. The CDR3 loop reads CATTGGRSYEQYF. The CDR3 region has the DNA TGTGCCACCACGGGGGGTCGCTCCTACGAGCAGTACTTC.

This chain uses TRBV28 with TRBJ1-1; the match to TRBD1 covers 7 bases. With 9 bases clipped from V and 5 bases from J, the junction kept 15 bases outside the gene matches. The germline V gene has CDR1 MDHEN and CDR2 SYDVKM. This CDR3 is 15 amino acids long. The CDR3 sequence: CASRRGRGWWTEAFF. For the CDR3, the DNA is TGTGCCAGTCGGAGGGGGCGCGGGTGGTGGACTGAAGCTTTCTTT.

Relative to its sample, this clone is medium-sized (0.01 to 0.1%). The CDR3 here is CSVDRRDSSYNEQFF. CDR3 coding DNA: TGCAGCGTTGACCGGCGGGATAGCTCCTACAATGAGCAGTTCTTC. The chain couples TRBV29-1 to TRBJ2-1; the D gene is possibly TRBD2 (6 bases). CDR3 length: 15 residues. Germline lookup yields CDR1 SQVTM and CDR2 ANQGSEA. The V end was cut by 3 bases, the J end by 0 bases, with 12 bases between.

CDR3 DNA: TGTGCCAGCAGCCCAAGCACAGATACGCAGTATTTT. This sequence encodes CASSPSTDTQYF. The V gene is TRBV3-1 (or the pseudogene TRBV3-2), the J gene TRBJ2-3, with unresolved D. CDR1 LGHDT and CDR2 YNNKEL come from the germline V gene (reference sequence). The CDR3 is 12 amino acids. The V end lost 4 bases, the J end lost 0 bases, and 2 bases lay between the germline ends.

The chain couples TRBV15 to TRBJ1-4; TRBD1 is a possible D gene (5 bases). Germline CDR1 LNHNV, CDR2 YYDKDF (reference sequence). There are 14 residues in the CDR3. V was pared by 7 bases and J by 8 bases, with 17 bases between. CDR3 bases: TGTGCCACCACCCCTGGGAGGGGTTGGGAAAAACTGTTTTTT. This gives the protein CATTPGRGWEKLFF. Looking up the rest from reference TRBV15 and TRBJ1-4 gives the full variable domain: DAMVIQNPRYQVTQFGKPVTLSCSQTLNHNVMYWYQQKSSQAPKLLFHYYDKDFNNEADTPDNFQSRRPNTSFCFLDIRSPGLGDTAMYLCATTPGRGWEKLFFGSGTQLSVL.

The V and J genes are TRBV9 and TRBJ1-3, with 8 bases aligning to TRBD1. Germline V gene lookup returns CDR1 SGDLS and CDR2 YYNGEE. Germline trimming cut 4 bases from V and 0 bases from J; bases unmatched to any gene: 3. This CDR3 has 15 amino acids. CDR3 in DNA: TGTGCCAGCAGCCCAGGGGGCTTCTCTGGAAACACCATATATTTT. It translates to CASSPGGFSGNTIYF.

The chain employs TRBV30 and TRBJ2-1; TRBD2 is a possible D gene (5 bases). Trimming took 8 bases from V and 7 from J, leaving 15 bases between them. Germline V CDR1 and CDR2: GTSNPN, SVGIG (reference sequence). The length of the CDR3 is 12 residues. Here the CDR3 reads CAGFRTGNEQFF. In DNA, the CDR3 is TGTGCCGGATTCCGGACTGGGAATGAGCAGTTCTTC.

The V gene is TRBV5-1, the J gene TRBJ2-5; TRBD2 aligns across 7 bases. This CDR3 has 15 amino acids. Losses at the gene ends were 4 bases for V and 4 bases for J; bases not matched to a gene: 10. CDR1 is SGHRS and CDR2 is YFSETQ in the germline V gene. In DNA form, the CDR3 reads TGCGCCAGCAGCCCTATAACAGGCGGGGGAGAGACCCAGTACTTC. Translated, it gives CASSPITGGGETQYF.

The chain carries TRBV18 and TRBJ2-3; 9 bases are shared with TRBD2. The germline gives CDR1 KGHSH, CDR2 LQKENI. The CDR3 covers 17 residues. Trimming cost V 0 bases and J 2 bases; bases outside gene matches: 6. The CDR3 DNA reads TGTGCCAGCTCACCACCGGGGCTAGCGGGGCACACAGATACGCAGTATTTT. Translation gives CASSPPGLAGHTDTQYF.

The genes are TRBV19 and TRBJ2-1; 7 bases align to TRBD1. The length of the CDR3 is 16 residues. J lost 3 bases, V lost 4 bases, and 9 bases had no gene match. CDR1 and CDR2 from the germline V gene are LNHDA and SQIVND (reference sequence). CDR3 amino acids: CASSRAEQGFYNEQFF. CDR3 DNA: TGTGCCAGTAGTAGGGCCGAACAGGGGTTCTACAATGAGCAGTTCTTC. Drawing the rest from reference TRBV19 and TRBJ2-1, the complete variable domain is DGGITQSPKYLFRKEGQNVTLSCEQNLNHDAMYWYRQDPGQGLRLIYYSQIVNDFQKGDIAEGYSVSREKKESFPLTVTSAQKNPTAFYLCASSRAEQGFYNEQFFGPGTRLTVL.

The chain combines TRBV5-1 with TRBJ1-1; 7 bases line up with TRBD1. The CDR3 spans 15 residues. Trimming cost V 0 bases and J 4 bases; bases outside gene matches: 6. Germline lookup yields CDR1 SGHRS and CDR2 YFSETQ. The CDR3, as DNA: TGCGCCAGCAGCTTGGACCTAGGGGGCGGCACTGAAGCTTTCTTT. Translated: CASSLDLGGGTEAFF. The whole variable domain, remainder taken from reference TRBV5-1 and TRBJ1-1, is KAGVTQTPRYLIKTRGQQVTLSCSPISGHRSVSWYQQTPGQGLQFLFEYFSETQRNKGNFPGRFSGRQFSNSRSEMNVSTLELGDSALYLCASSLDLGGGTEAFFGQGTRLTVV.

This clone was detected only a few times. This chain connects TRBV19 to TRBJ1-3, with 9 positions matching TRBD1. The CDR3 totals 16 residues. The V segment lost 4 bases and the J segment 2 bases; nucleotides outside the gene matches: 6. From germline, CDR1 is LNHDA and CDR2 SQIVND (reference sequence). This chain's CDR3 is CASSTLGTGTGNTIYF. The CDR3 DNA reads TGTGCCAGTAGTACCCTCGGGACAGGGACTGGAAACACCATATATTTT.

The chain has TRBV9 and TRBJ1-2, with 7 bases lining up with TRBD1. Germline CDR1 SGDLS, CDR2 YYNGEE. Trimming cost V 4 bases and J 6 bases; bases outside gene matches: 12. The CDR3 has 15 residues. CDR3 bases: TGTGCCAGCAGCCCCCGACAGGGTGGTATTGATGGCTACACCTTC. This codes for CASSPRQGGIDGYTF.

This chain uses TRBV18 with TRBJ2-1; 7 nucleotides match TRBD2. CDR3 length: 17 residues. CDR1 KGHSH and CDR2 LQKENI come from the germline V gene. Unmatched junction bases numbered 12, after V lost 2 bases and J lost 5 bases. This CDR3 reads CASSPSTGGYLNNEQFF. The CDR3 DNA reads TGTGCCAGCTCACCATCGACGGGGGGTTACCTTAACAATGAGCAGTTCTTC.

This clone was found a few times. V and J are TRBV4-1 and TRBJ1-2, with 7 nucleotides matching TRBD1. Trimming took 1 base from V and 7 from J; bases not matched to a gene: 12. Germline loops: CDR1 MGHRA, CDR2 YSYEKL. CDR3 length equals 16 residues. For the CDR3, the DNA is TGCGCCAGCAGCCAAGGACAGGGTTTTCTTTTGGGTGGCTACACCTTC. This encodes CASSQGQGFLLGGYTF.

Turning to this clone: The sample contains more than one DNA sequence encoding this CDR3. The J gene is TRBJ2-5, the V gene TRBV10-1, with D tentatively TRBD2 (6 bases). Germline V gives CDR1 WNHNN, CDR2 SYGVQD (reference sequence). V was trimmed by 0 bases and J by 2 bases, leaving 7 bases between them. CDR3 length: 14 amino acids. CDR3 region: CASSESAGQETQYF. The CDR3 DNA reads as TGCGCCAGCAGTGAGTCCGCGGGACAAGAGACCCAGTACTTC.

This chain joins TRBV7-2 and TRBJ2-3, with 7 bases fitting TRBD1. The CDR3 totals 15 residues. Germline loops: CDR1 SGHTA, CDR2 FQGNSA. Trimming at V came to 5 bases and at J to 2 bases, leaving 7 bases not matched to a gene. The CDR3 DNA sequence: TGTGCCAGCAGCAAACGGGGACAGACCACAGATACGCAGTATTTT. The encoded protein is CASSKRGQTTDTQYF. The full variable domain, its missing parts supplied by reference TRBV7-2 and TRBJ2-3, is GAGVSQSPSNKVTEKGKDVELRCDPISGHTALYWYRQSLGQGLEFLIYFQGNSAPDKSGLPSDRFSAERTGGSVSTLTIQRTQQEDSAVYLCASSKRGQTTDTQYFGPGTRLTVL.

The V and J genes are TRBV28 and TRBJ2-7; TRBD1 matches at 7 bases. This CDR3 has 14 amino acids. Trimming removed 3 bases from V and 3 bases from J; junction bases left unmatched: 5. Germline V CDR1 and CDR2: MDHEN, SYDVKM. CDR3 nucleotide sequence: TGTGCCAGCAGTTTGAAGGGACAGAGCTACGAGCAGTACTTC. Its translation is CASSLKGQSYEQYF.

The chain uses TRBV3-1 (or the pseudogene TRBV3-2) and TRBJ1-1; TRBD1 might be the D (5 bases). The CDR3 has 15 amino acids. V was pared by 4 bases and J by 0 bases, with 12 bases between. Germline assignment: CDR1 LGHDT and CDR2 YNNKEL (reference sequence). The CDR3 DNA reads TGTGCCAGCAGCCGCGCCTCAGGGATGAACACTGAAGCTTTCTTT. This sequence encodes CASSRASGMNTEAFF.